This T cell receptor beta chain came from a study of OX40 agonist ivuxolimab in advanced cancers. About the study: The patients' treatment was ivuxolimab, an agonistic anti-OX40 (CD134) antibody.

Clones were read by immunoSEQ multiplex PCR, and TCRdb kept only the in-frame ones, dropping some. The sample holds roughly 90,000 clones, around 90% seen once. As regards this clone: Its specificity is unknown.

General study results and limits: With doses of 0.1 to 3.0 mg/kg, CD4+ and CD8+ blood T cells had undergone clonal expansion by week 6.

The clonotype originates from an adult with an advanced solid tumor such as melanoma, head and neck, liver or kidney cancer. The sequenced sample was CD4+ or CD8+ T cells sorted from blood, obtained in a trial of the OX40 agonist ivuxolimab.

CDR3 sequence: CASRPRTDYEQYF. CDR3 in DNA: TGTGCCAGCAGACCGCGGACAGACTACGAGCAGTACTTC. The genes are TRBV28 and TRBJ2-7, with a tentative D call TRBD1 (6 bases). Germline CDR1 and CDR2: MDHEN and SYDVKM. With 6 bases removed from V and 3 bases from J, the gap between germline ends came to 12 bases. The CDR3 covers 13 residues.